This T cell receptor beta chain was recorded in a study of blood T cell repertoires in COVID-19. Study as a whole: From T cells, B-cell-depleted T cells, or PBMCs came the material, which was cDNA or gDNA.

In the authors' workflow: From reference gene primer amplification, estimates of nucleated cell counts were derived. Assay: immunoSEQ multiplex PCR; the TCRdb copy retains only in-frame clones and omits some. Clone size and the V and J calls come from that table; the DNA yielded D and trimming. Seen here are 250,000 to 400,000 clones, roughly 87% observed once, and the top ten hold 1%. V lost 5 bases to trimming and J lost 1 base, with 8 bases between them. There are 13 residues in the CDR3. The germline CDR1 and CDR2 sequences are SNHLY and FYNNEI. On this clone: A single base separates this from a much larger clone, so it may be a read error.

The sample consisted of peripheral blood. V gene TRBV2 combines with J gene TRBJ1-1; the D gene is possibly TRBD1 (6 bases). The sequence was collected from a man over 45 with active or convalescent COVID-19. The CDR3 reads CASSQQGNTEAFF. CDR3 nucleotides: TGTGCCAGCAGTCAACAGGGGAACACTGAAGCTTTCTTT.